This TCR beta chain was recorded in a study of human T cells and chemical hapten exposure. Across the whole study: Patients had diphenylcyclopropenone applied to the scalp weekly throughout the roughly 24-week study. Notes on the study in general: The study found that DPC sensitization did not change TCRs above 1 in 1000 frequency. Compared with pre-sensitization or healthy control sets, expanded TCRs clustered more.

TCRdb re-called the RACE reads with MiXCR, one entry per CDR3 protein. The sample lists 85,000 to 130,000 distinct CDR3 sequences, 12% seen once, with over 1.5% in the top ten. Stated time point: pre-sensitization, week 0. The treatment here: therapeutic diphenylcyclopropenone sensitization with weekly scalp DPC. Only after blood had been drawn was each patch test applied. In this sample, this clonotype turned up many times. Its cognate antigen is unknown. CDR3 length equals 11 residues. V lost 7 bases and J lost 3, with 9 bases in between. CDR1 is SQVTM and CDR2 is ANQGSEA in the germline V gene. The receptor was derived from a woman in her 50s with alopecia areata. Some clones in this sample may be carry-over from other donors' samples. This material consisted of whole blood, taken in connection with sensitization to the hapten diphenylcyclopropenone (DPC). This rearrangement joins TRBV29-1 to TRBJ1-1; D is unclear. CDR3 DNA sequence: TGCAGCGCCCAGGATTACACTGAAGCTTTCTTT. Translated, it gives CSAQDYTEAFF.